Included here is one T cell receptor (beta chain) sequence, with context. Its antigen is currently unknown. CDR1 and CDR2 from the germline V gene are SGHTA and FQGNSA. V gave up 3 bases and J gave up 7 bases; unmatched junction bases: 9. The CDR3 spans 16 residues. This record comes from a study of OX40 agonist ivuxolimab in advanced cancers. Study background: Given to patients was ivuxolimab, an agonistic anti-OX40 (CD134) antibody.

Excluded were patients having autoimmune disease history or systemic immunosuppression. With baseline, cycle 4 day 1, and cycle 7 day 1 as timepoints, blood was sampled. Repertoires were generated with immunoSEQ multiplex PCR, while TCRdb's copy carries only in-frame clones and drops some. The sample lists about 64,000 clones, around 84% seen once, with roughly 2.1% in the top ten. Study findings and constraints: Among T cells, CD8+ cells averaged more expanded clones than CD4+ cells.

This specimen consisted of CD4+ or CD8+ T cells sorted from blood, obtained in a trial of the OX40 agonist ivuxolimab. V gene TRBV7-2 combines with J gene TRBJ2-2, with 9 bases aligning to TRBD2. The source of this sequence is an adult with an advanced solid tumor such as melanoma, head and neck, liver or kidney cancer. DNA for the CDR3: TGTGCCAGCAGCTTCGGGGGGCTAGCGGGACTCGGGGAGCTGTTTTTT. Translated, it gives CASSFGGLAGLGELFF.